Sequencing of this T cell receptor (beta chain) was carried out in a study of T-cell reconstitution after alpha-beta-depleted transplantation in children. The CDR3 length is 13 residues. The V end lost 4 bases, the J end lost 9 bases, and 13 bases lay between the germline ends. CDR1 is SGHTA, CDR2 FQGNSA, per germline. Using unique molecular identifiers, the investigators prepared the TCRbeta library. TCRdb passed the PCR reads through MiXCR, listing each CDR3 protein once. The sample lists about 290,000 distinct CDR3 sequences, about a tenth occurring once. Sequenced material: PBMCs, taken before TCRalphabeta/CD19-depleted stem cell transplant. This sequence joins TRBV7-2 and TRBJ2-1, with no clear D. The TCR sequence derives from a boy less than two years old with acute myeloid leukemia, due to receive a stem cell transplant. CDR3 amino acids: CASSSSTLLEQFF. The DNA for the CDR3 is TGTGCCAGCAGCTCTTCGACCCTACTTGAGCAGTTCTTC.